This T cell receptor beta chain stems from a study of breast tumors, draining lymph nodes, adjacent tissues. TCRdb passed the multiplex PCR reads through MiXCR, listing each CDR3 protein once. The sample has fewer than 200,000 distinct CDR3 sequences; 30% to 35% are singletons. Axillary draining lymph nodes of breast cancer patients supplied the node samples. Trimming took off 0 bases at V and 2 bases at J, with 11 bases between the two ends. The CDR3 covers 15 residues. In germline, CDR1 is DFQATT, CDR2 SNEGSKA (reference sequence). This clonotype was counted ten times or more. This sequence joins TRBV20-1 and TRBJ2-4; D is undetermined. Sequenced sample: axillary lymph node tissue. The clonotype was recovered from a female donor with breast cancer. Some clones in this sample may be carry-over from other donors' samples. The DNA for the CDR3 is TGCAGTGCTAGAGATCGGAGCCGATCCAAAAACATTCAGTACTTC. Amino acids: CSARDRSRSKNIQYF.